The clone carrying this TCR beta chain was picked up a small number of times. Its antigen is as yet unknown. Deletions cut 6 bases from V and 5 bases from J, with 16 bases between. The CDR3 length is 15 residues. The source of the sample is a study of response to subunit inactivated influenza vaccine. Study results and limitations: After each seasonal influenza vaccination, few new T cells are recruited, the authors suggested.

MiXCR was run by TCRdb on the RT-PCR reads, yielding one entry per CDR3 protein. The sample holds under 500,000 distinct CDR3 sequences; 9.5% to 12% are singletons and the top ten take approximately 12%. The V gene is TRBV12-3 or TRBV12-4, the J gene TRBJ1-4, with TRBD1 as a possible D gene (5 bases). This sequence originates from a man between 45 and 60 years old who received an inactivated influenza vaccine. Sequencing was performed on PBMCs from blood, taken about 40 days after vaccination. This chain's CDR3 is CASSVRGGGNEKLFF. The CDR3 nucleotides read TGTGCCAGCAGCGTGCGGGGCGGTGGGAATGAAAAACTGTTTTTT.